This section outlines one TCR beta chain sequence together with its context. Its specificity is unknown. This entry comes from a study of cytotoxic CD8 clonotypes in ibrutinib-treated CLL. Unmatched junction bases numbered 6, after V lost 4 bases and J lost 7 bases. The CDR3 covers 15 residues. Germline V gene lookup returns CDR1 SEHNR and CDR2 FQNEAQ (reference sequence). Some clones are missing from TCRdb's copy, which holds only in-frame ones; the method was immunoSEQ multiplex PCR. The repertoire consists of roughly 24,000 clones, with 78% occurring once and the leading ten covering under 9.5%. Notes on the study in general: An increase in clonality occurred at ibrutinib response, followed by a return toward baseline at progression. Sampling of sustained-remission and progressing patients occurred at differing times. Private clonotypes, not public ones, expanded at ibrutinib response.

The starting material was PBMCs, obtained before ibrutinib treatment. The genes are TRBV7-9 and TRBJ2-2; 10 bases are shared with TRBD2. The TCR sequence derives from a human donor with chronic lymphocytic leukemia. Here the CDR3 DNA reads TGTGCCAGCAGCTCTCTAGCGGGAGTGGGCGGGGAGCTGTTTTTT. Translated: CASSSLAGVGGELFF.